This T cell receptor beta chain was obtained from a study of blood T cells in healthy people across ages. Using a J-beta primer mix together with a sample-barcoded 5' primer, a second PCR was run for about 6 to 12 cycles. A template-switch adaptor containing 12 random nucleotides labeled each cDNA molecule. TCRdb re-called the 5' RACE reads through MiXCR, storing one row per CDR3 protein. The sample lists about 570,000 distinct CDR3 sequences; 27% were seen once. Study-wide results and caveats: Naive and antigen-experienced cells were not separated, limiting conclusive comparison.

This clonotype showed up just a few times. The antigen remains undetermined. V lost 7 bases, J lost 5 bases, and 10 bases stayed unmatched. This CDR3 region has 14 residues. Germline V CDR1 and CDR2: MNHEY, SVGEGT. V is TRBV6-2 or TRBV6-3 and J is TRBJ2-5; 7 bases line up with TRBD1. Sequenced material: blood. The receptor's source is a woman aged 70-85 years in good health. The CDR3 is CASTSTGSDETQYF. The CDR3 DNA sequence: TGTGCCAGCACCTCGACAGGGTCGGATGAGACCCAGTACTTC.